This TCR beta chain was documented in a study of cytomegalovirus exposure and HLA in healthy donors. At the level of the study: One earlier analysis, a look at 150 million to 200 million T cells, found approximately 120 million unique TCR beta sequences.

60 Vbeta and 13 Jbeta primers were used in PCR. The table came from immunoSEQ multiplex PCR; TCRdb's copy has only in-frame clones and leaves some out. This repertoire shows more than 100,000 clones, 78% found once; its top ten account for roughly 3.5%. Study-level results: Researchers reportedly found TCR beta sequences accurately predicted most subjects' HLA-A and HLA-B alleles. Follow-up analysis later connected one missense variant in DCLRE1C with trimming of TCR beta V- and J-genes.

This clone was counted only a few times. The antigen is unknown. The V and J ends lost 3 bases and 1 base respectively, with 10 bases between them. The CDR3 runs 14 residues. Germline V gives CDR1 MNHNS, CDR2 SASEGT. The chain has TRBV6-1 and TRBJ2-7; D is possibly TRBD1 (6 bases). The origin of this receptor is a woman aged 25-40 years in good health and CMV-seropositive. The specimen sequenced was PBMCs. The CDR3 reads CASSEVGQSYEQYF. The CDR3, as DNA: TGTGCCAGCAGTGAGGTGGGACAATCCTACGAGCAGTACTTC.